Listed below are T cell receptor beta chains from one sample, sequenced in a study of T-cell reconstitution after alpha-beta-depleted transplantation in children. TCRdb recomputed calls from the PCR reads with MiXCR, one row per CDR3 protein. The sample carries some 240,000 distinct CDR3 sequences, around 13% recorded once. The sample consisted of PBMCs from the stem cell graft donor, taken from the stem cell graft. All receptors derive from a human donor who donated a stem cell graft to a child with acute lymphoblastic leukemia. Each CDR3 is given with its conserved first and last residue. The D gene is left open where the match is weak. Expanded clones are given a class, and other clones once, few, many or no size at all.

>TRBJ2-7|NA|many|TRBV29-1
TGCAGCGTTGCGGCCAAAGAGACCGAGCAGTACTTC
CSVAAKETEQYF
>TRBJ2-5|TRBD1|many|TRBV5-1
TGCGCCAGCAGCTCAAGACAGGGGGCGACGGGAGAGACCCAGTACTTC
CASSSRQGATGETQYF
>TRBJ1-1|NA|many|TRBV6-2/TRBV6-3
TGTGCCAGCAACCGGTTAGCCGACACTGAAGCTTTCTTT
CASNRLADTEAFF
>TRBJ2-5|TRBD2|many|TRBV20-1
TGCAGTGCTGGCTCTAGCGGGAGTATTTCGGCAGTTGAGACCCAGTACTTC
CSAGSSGSISAVETQYF
>TRBJ1-5|NA|many|TRBV6-2/TRBV6-3
TGTGCCAGCAGTTCCGACAGGTACTATCAGCCCCAGCATTTT
CASSSDRYYQPQHF
>TRBJ2-7|NA|NA|TRBV7-8
TGTGCCAGCAGCTCCCCCCGCGAGGTCCTACCCTACGAGCAGTACTTC
CASSSPREVLPYEQYF
>TRBJ2-7|NA|NA|TRBV3-1
TGTGCCAGCAGCCTCGAACAGGGTATCATATCCGAGCAGTACTTC
CASSLEQGIISEQYF
>TRBJ2-1|TRBD2|NA|TRBV25-1
TGTGCCAGCAGTTTAACGGGACTAGCGCACAATGAGCAGTTCTTC
CASSLTGLAHNEQFF
>TRBJ2-3|NA|few|TRBV20-1
TGCAGTGCTAGTGATCAACACACAGATACGCAGTATTTT
CSASDQHTDTQYF
>TRBJ2-1|TRBD1|many|TRBV12-3/TRBV12-4
TGTGCCAGCAGCTCGGACAGGGCTCATGAGCAGTTCTTC
CASSSDRAHEQFF
>TRBJ2-1|NA|many|TRBV7-2
TGTGCCAGCAGCTTTCGGGGGAGTCCTTACAATGAGCAGTTCTTC
CASSFRGSPYNEQFF
>TRBJ2-7|NA|NA|TRBV9
TGTGCCAGCAGCGTAGCCGGGGGAGTCGACGAGCAGTACTTC
CASSVAGGVDEQYF
>TRBJ2-1|NA|many|TRBV24-1
TGTGCCACCAGTGATTTGGCAGGGGAGCAGTTCTTC
CATSDLAGEQFF
>TRBJ2-2|NA|NA|TRBV29-1
TGCAGCGTTGCAAAACACCTAAACACCGGGGAGCTGTTTTTT
CSVAKHLNTGELFF
>TRBJ2-5|NA|many|TRBV5-5
TGTGCCAGCAGCTTTGAGGGTGGGGCCCAGTACTTC
CASSFEGGAQYF
>TRBJ2-1|NA|NA|TRBV5-6
TGTGCCAGCAGCGCAGGGGGGAATGAGCAGTTCTTC
CASSAGGNEQFF
>TRBJ1-1|NA|many|TRBV20-1
TGCAGTGCTCCTCTTCCAGGAAGCACTGAAGCTTTCTTT
CSAPLPGSTEAFF
>TRBJ1-2|TRBD1|many|TRBV9
TGTGCCAGCAGCGTAGCAGGGGGTGGCTACACCTTC
CASSVAGGGYTF
>TRBJ1-2|NA|many|TRBV12-3/TRBV12-4
TGTGCCAGCAGTTTAACGGCCGGCGGTGGCTACACCTTC
CASSLTAGGGYTF
>TRBJ2-5|NA|many|TRBV9
TGTGCCAGCAGCTCCTTCGGACACCAAGAGACCCAGTACTTC
CASSSFGHQETQYF
>TRBJ1-2|NA|once|TRBV12-3/TRBV12-4
TGTGCCAGCAGTTTGACAGCAGTGGGTAACTATGGCTACACCTTC
CASSLTAVGNYGYTF
>TRBJ2-5|TRBD1|many|TRBV28
TGTGCCAGCAGTCCAAGGACAGGGGCGCAAGAGACCCAGTACTTC
CASSPRTGAQETQYF
>TRBJ1-1|NA|many|TRBV30
TGTGCCTGGAGTGATAAAGGGGGGAACACTGAAGCTTTCTTT
CAWSDKGGNTEAFF
>TRBJ1-1|NA|many|TRBV27
TGTGCCAGCAGTCCCGGCGCAGGCTGGAACACTGAAGCTTTCTTT
CASSPGAGWNTEAFF
>TRBJ1-2|NA|few|TRBV6-5
TGTGCCAGCAGTGACCAAGGAGGCTACACCTTC
CASSDQGGYTF
>TRBJ2-7|NA|few|TRBV9
TGTGCCAGCAGCGTAGCCGCAGGCCTGGTTGAGGAGCAGTACTTC
CASSVAAGLVEEQYF
>TRBJ2-1|TRBD2|few|TRBV7-9
TGTGCCAGCAGCTTAACTAGCGGGGACAATGAGCAGTTCTTC
CASSLTSGDNEQFF
>TRBJ1-1|NA|many|TRBV27
TGTGCCAGTACTACAGGAGAACGAACTGAAGCTTTCTTT
CASTTGERTEAFF
>TRBJ1-5|NA|many|TRBV5-1
TGCGCCAGGCCGCAAGGGTTCAGGGCGGATGGACATTTT
CARPQGFRADGHF
>TRBJ2-5|NA|few|TRBV21-1
TGTGCCAGCAGCCCTATCGCTAACCGGACATCCGAAGAGACCCAGTACTTC
CASSPIANRTSEETQYF
>TRBJ1-1|NA|NA|TRBV12-3/TRBV12-4
TGTGCCAGCAGTTTGAGGAACGAGAACACTGAAGCTTTCTTT
CASSLRNENTEAFF
>TRBJ1-5|NA|many|TRBV5-1
TGCGCCAGCAGCAGGGACGGGAGCAATCAGCCCCAGCATTTT
CASSRDGSNQPQHF
>TRBJ1-5|NA|many|TRBV7-2
TGTGCCAGCAGCACGGCAGGGCCTAGCAATCAGCCCCAGCATTTT
CASSTAGPSNQPQHF
>TRBJ2-5|TRBD2|many|TRBV12-3/TRBV12-4
TGTGCCAGCAGTTTAAGGGGACTAGCGGAGTCCCAAGAGACCCAGTACTTC
CASSLRGLAESQETQYF
>TRBJ2-7|NA|many|TRBV18
TGTGCCAGCTCACCGGAGGGGTACGAGCAGTACTTC
CASSPEGYEQYF
>TRBJ2-1|NA|NA|TRBV25-1
TGTGCCAGCAGTGAACTTGGACTTGGGGAGCAGTTCTTC
CASSELGLGEQFF
>TRBJ2-7|TRBD1|many|TRBV3-1
TGTGCCAGCCACGGGACAGGGGGCTACGAGCAGTACTTC
CASHGTGGYEQYF
>TRBJ1-5|TRBD1|many|TRBV14
TGTGCCAGCAGCCAAGAGTCCCAAAGAACAAGGGGGCGAGATCAGCCCCAGCATTTT
CASSQESQRTRGRDQPQHF
>TRBJ2-5|NA|many|TRBV20-1
TGCAGTGCTATGGGACACTCCGGGACGGAGACCCAGTACTTC
CSAMGHSGTETQYF
>TRBJ1-1|NA|many|TRBV27
TGTGCCAACTCAACTGACAGAAGAAACACTGAAGCTTTCTTT
CANSTDRRNTEAFF
>TRBJ2-1|TRBD1|many|TRBV7-2
TGTGCCAGCAGCGGAAGGAACAGGGGTAGGCAGTTCTTC
CASSGRNRGRQFF
>TRBJ2-2|TRBD1|many|TRBV5-6
TGTGCCAGCAGCTTCGGGACAGGGCCCACCGGGGAGCTGTTTTTT
CASSFGTGPTGELFF
>TRBJ1-2|NA|many|TRBV4-2
TGTGCCAGCAGCCAAAACGGGGGCCTGTATGGCTACACCTTC
CASSQNGGLYGYTF
>TRBJ1-4|TRBD1|many|TRBV2
TGTGCCTGCTCAACAGGGGAGAGAGGAAAACTGTTTTTT
CACSTGERGKLFF
>TRBJ2-1|TRBD1|many|TRBV10-1
TGCGCCAGCACCCGACAGGGTTCTGGTGAGCAGTTCTTC
CASTRQGSGEQFF